One and the same sample provided the 2 T cell receptor beta chains below, sequenced in a study of response to subunit inactivated influenza vaccine. Each CDR3 protein gets one entry after TCRdb re-called the RT-PCR reads with MiXCR. The table records 500,000 or so distinct CDR3 sequences, about 17% of them present only once. Sequencing was performed on CD4+ T cells sorted from PBMCs, taken about 23 months after vaccination. The receptor source for this set is a man aged 45 to 70 who received an inactivated influenza vaccine.

This clonotype has more than one count but fewer than ten. The chain joins TRBV7-2 to TRBJ2-1, with D perhaps assigned TRBD1 or TRBD2 (6 bases each). V lost 2 bases, J lost 6 bases, and 14 bases lay in between. The CDR3 extends over 15 amino acids. Per germline, CDR1 SGHTA and CDR2 FQGNSA. CDR3 nucleotide sequence: TGTGCCAGCAGCTTAAGTGCGGGGACACGCAATGAGCAGTTCTTC. It encodes CASSLSAGTRNEQFF. The complete variable domain, with remaining parts taken from reference TRBV7-2 and TRBJ2-1, reads GAGVSQSPSNKVTEKGKDVELRCDPISGHTALYWYRQSLGQGLEFLIYFQGNSAPDKSGLPSDRFSAERTGGSVSTLTIQRTQQEDSAVYLCASSLSAGTRNEQFFGPGTRLTVL.

Worth noting for this clonotype: An end of the junction differs from the germline gene, which may be a read error. This chain connects TRBV5-1 to TRBJ1-1; 7 bases map to TRBD1. Per germline, CDR1 SGHRS and CDR2 YFSETQ. The CDR3 is 15 amino acids. The CDR3 loop reads CVSSLQGIMNTEAFF. CDR3 in DNA: TGCGTCAGCAGCTTACAGGGGATAATGAACACTGAAGCTTTCTTT. The whole variable domain, filled in from reference TRBV5-1 and TRBJ1-1, reads KAGVTQTPRYLIKTRGQQVTLSCSPISGHRSVSWYQQTPGQGLQFLFEYFSETQRNKGNFPGRFSGRQFSNSRSEMNVSTLELGDSALYLCVSSLQGIMNTEAFFGQGTRLTVV.